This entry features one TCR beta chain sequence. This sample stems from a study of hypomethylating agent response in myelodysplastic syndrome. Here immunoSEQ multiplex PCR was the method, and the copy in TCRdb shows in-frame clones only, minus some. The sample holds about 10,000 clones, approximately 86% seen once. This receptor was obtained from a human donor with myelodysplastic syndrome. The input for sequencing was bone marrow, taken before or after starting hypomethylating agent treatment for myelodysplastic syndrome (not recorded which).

In DNA form, the CDR3 reads TGCGCCAGCAGCTTGGAATCGATGAACACTGAAGCTTTCTTT. Amino acid sequence: CASSLESMNTEAFF. The chain combines TRBV5-1 with TRBJ1-1, with no clear D. Germline V lookup: CDR1 SGHRS, CDR2 YFSETQ. The CDR3 has 14 residues. The germline V and J ends were trimmed by 0 bases and 0 bases, with 6 bases remaining between them. The whole variable domain, remainder taken from reference TRBV5-1 and TRBJ1-1, is KAGVTQTPRYLIKTRGQQVTLSCSPISGHRSVSWYQQTPGQGLQFLFEYFSETQRNKGNFPGRFSGRQFSNSRSEMNVSTLELGDSALYLCASSLESMNTEAFFGQGTRLTVV.